Below are 27 T cell receptor beta chains sequenced from a single sample in a study of response to subunit inactivated influenza vaccine. TCRdb reprocessed the RT-PCR reads via MiXCR and lists one record per CDR3 protein. The sample consists of roughly 500,000 distinct CDR3 sequences, approximately 15% of them appearing once. Sequencing was performed on CD4+ T cells sorted from PBMCs, taken roughly 24 months after vaccination. The receptors were gathered from a man between 50 and 69 years old who received an inactivated influenza vaccine.

This sequence joins TRBV20-1 and TRBJ2-2; D is ambiguous. This CDR3 has 14 amino acids. Trimming removed 3 bases at V and 7 bases at J, with 15 bases between. Germline V gene sequence: CDR1 DFQATT, CDR2 SNEGSKA (reference sequence). DNA of the CDR3: TGCAGTGCTAGCCACGACGAGACTGGCGGGGAGCTGTTTTTT. It codes for CSASHDETGGELFF.

The V and J genes are TRBV28 and TRBJ2-3; 11 nucleotides match TRBD2. V lost 4 bases, J lost 3 bases, and 6 bases stayed unmatched. The CDR3 covers 16 residues. In germline, CDR1 is MDHEN, CDR2 SYDVKM. The CDR3 protein is CASSSLAGVWTDTQYF. The CDR3 DNA reads as TGTGCCAGCAGTTCACTAGCGGGGGTTTGGACAGATACGCAGTATTTT.

This clonotype was seen only a few times. The V call is TRBV19, the J call TRBJ2-7; D perhaps matches TRBD1 (5 bases). Trimming shortened V by 3 bases and J by 6 bases, and 18 bases separated the two germline ends. The CDR3 has 15 amino acids. Germline CDR1 LNHDA, CDR2 SQIVND (reference sequence). The CDR3 sequence: CASSMRAGNIGEQYF. As DNA, the CDR3 is TGTGCCAGTAGTATGAGAGCAGGGAATATTGGCGAGCAGTACTTC.

A few counts support this clonotype. The chain uses TRBV7-9 and TRBJ2-2; no clear D gene. Trimming pared 1 base from V and 2 bases from J, leaving 14 bases between. CDR1 SEHNR and CDR2 FQNEAQ come from the germline V gene (reference sequence). The CDR3 has 17 amino acids. Here the CDR3 reads CASSLGRAQRNTGELFF. The CDR3 bases are TGTGCCAGCAGCTTAGGTAGGGCCCAACGCAACACCGGGGAGCTGTTTTTT.

Ten or more counts support this clonotype. This chain links TRBV5-6 with TRBJ2-1, with D hard to call. V was trimmed by 1 base and J by 4 bases, leaving 15 bases between them. The CDR3 contains 16 residues. Per the germline V gene, CDR1 is SGHDT and CDR2 is YYEEEE. The DNA of the CDR3 is TGTGCCAGCAGCTTGTTTTTTGGCCTGCCGTACAATGAGCAGTTCTTC. Translated, it gives CASSLFFGLPYNEQFF.

This chain links TRBV12-3 or TRBV12-4 with TRBJ2-2; perhaps TRBD1 as D (6 bases). V shed 5 bases and J shed 7 bases, with 20 bases lying between them. The CDR3 covers 16 residues. The chain's CDR3 is CASSRTGTPPFGELFF. The CDR3 DNA follows: TGTGCCAGCAGTAGGACGGGGACACCACCTTTCGGGGAGCTGTTTTTT.

This clonotype was counted only a few times. The V call is TRBV5-4, the J call TRBJ2-1; 10 bases are shared with TRBD2. Germline lookup yields CDR1 SGHNT and CDR2 YYREEE (reference sequence). The CDR3 length is 15 residues. The J segment lost 8 bases and the V segment lost 3 bases, leaving 8 bases of the junction unmatched. The CDR3 nucleotides are TGTGCCAGCAGCTGGGCCGGGACTAGCGCCCATGAGCAGTTCTTC. It encodes CASSWAGTSAHEQFF.

This clonotype was counted between two and nine times. CDR3 amino acids: CASSYGTGSQETQYF. Written as DNA, the CDR3 is TGCGCCAGCAGCTACGGGACAGGAAGCCAAGAGACCCAGTACTTC. V and J are TRBV5-1 and TRBJ2-5, with TRBD1 matching over 8 bases. The CDR3 length is 15 residues. The germline CDR1 and CDR2 sequences are SGHRS and YFSETQ. The trim removed 3 bases at V and 1 base at J, leaving 5 bases unmatched. The full variable domain, with the rest looked up from reference TRBV5-1 and TRBJ2-5, is KAGVTQTPRYLIKTRGQQVTLSCSPISGHRSVSWYQQTPGQGLQFLFEYFSETQRNKGNFPGRFSGRQFSNSRSEMNVSTLELGDSALYLCASSYGTGSQETQYFGPGTRLLVL.

This clonotype was seen more than once but under ten times. The chain couples TRBV6-5 to TRBJ2-1; no definite D call. The CDR3 covers 14 residues. Germline CDR1 and CDR2: MNHEY and SVGAGI. V was trimmed by 0 bases and J by 8 bases, leaving 11 bases between them. The CDR3 loop is CASSYSRLGYEQFF. The CDR3 region has the DNA TGTGCCAGCAGTTACTCAAGGCTCGGCTATGAGCAGTTCTTC.

The chain has TRBV6-2 or TRBV6-3 and TRBJ2-3, with a possible D match to TRBD2 (5 bases). Germline CDR1 and CDR2: MNHEY and SVGEGT. The CDR3 is made up of 17 amino acids. The V gene lost 5 bases and the J gene lost 2 bases, with 20 bases spanning the gap. CDR3 coding DNA: TGTGCCAGCAGTCCCCTTGGGCTAGCTGATGACACAGATACGCAGTATTTT. Translation: CASSPLGLADDTDTQYF.

This clonotype was found a few times. The chain employs TRBV20-1 and TRBJ2-5; weak D call: TRBD1 (6 bases). Per germline, CDR1 DFQATT and CDR2 SNEGSKA (reference sequence). The ends were cut back, 6 bases at V and 1 base at J, with 18 bases in the middle. The CDR3 spans 15 residues. The CDR3 nucleotides read TGCAGTGCCCCCGACAGGCAGGGGACCCAAGAGACCCAGTACTTC. This translates into CSAPDRQGTQETQYF.

The CDR3 DNA sequence: TGTGCCAGCAGTTTAGCGCCCAGCGGGAGTGGTGCCGGGGAGCTGTTTTTT. The encoded protein is CASSLAPSGSGAGELFF. The rearrangement joins TRBV12-3 or TRBV12-4 to TRBJ2-2; 8 bases match TRBD2. The CDR3 has 17 amino acids. V lost 0 bases and J lost 6; bases outside the gene matches: 9.

The rearrangement joins TRBV25-1 to TRBJ2-5, with TRBD1 identical over 11 bases. Germline-derived CDR1 and CDR2 are MGHDK and SYGVNS. The ends lost 2 bases at V and 5 bases at J; junction bases unmatched: 7. This CDR3 has 16 residues. The CDR3: CASSERRTGGFETQYF. The CDR3 DNA is TGTGCCAGCAGTGAACGGAGGACAGGGGGCTTCGAGACCCAGTACTTC.

V usage is TRBV10-3 and J usage is TRBJ2-3; 9 positions match TRBD2. Germline lookup yields CDR1 ENHRY and CDR2 SYGVKD. The V and J ends lost 7 bases and 1 base, in that order; junction bases with no gene match: 9. This CDR3 region has 16 residues. CDR3: CAINPSSGVGTDTQYF. The CDR3 coding sequence is TGTGCCATCAACCCGTCTAGCGGGGTCGGCACAGATACGCAGTATTTT.

This clonotype was observed a handful of times. The chain combines TRBV28 with TRBJ2-1; TRBD2 matches 15 bases. The germline V gene encodes CDR1 MDHEN and CDR2 SYDVKM. The CDR3 extends over 16 amino acids. With 5 bases clipped from V and 9 bases from J, the junction kept 8 bases outside the gene matches. The CDR3 DNA is TGTGCCAGCAGTCCATGGACTAGCGGGGGGGCCATTGAGCAGTTCTTC. Translating it yields CASSPWTSGGAIEQFF.

V gene TRBV20-1 combines with J gene TRBJ2-5, with 9 positions matching TRBD1. CDR3 length equals 14 residues. Unmatched junction bases numbered 9, after V lost 6 bases and J lost 4 bases. Germline V gene sequence: CDR1 DFQATT, CDR2 SNEGSKA (reference sequence). CDR3: CSASPGTGIETQYF. Here the CDR3 DNA reads TGCAGTGCCAGTCCCGGGACAGGGATAGAGACCCAGTACTTC.

V is TRBV2 and J is TRBJ2-6; D gene ambiguous. Germline values: CDR1 SNHLY, CDR2 FYNNEI. This CDR3 has 15 amino acids. V lost 6 bases and J lost 2, with 11 bases in between. CDR3 sequence reads: CASSPSSTGANVLTF. CDR3 DNA sequence: TGTGCCAGCAGCCCCAGTAGTACTGGGGCCAACGTCCTGACTTTC. The variable domain in full, completed from reference TRBV2 and TRBJ2-6, reads EPEVTQTPSHQVTQMGQEVILRCVPISNHLYFYWYRQILGQKVEFLVSFYNNEISEKSEIFDDQFSVERPDGSNFTLKIRSTKLEDSAMYFCASSPSSTGANVLTFGAGSRLTVL.

This clonotype was counted a few times. The genes are TRBV29-1 and TRBJ2-5; the D gene is possibly TRBD2 (5 bases). V was trimmed by 3 bases and J by 2 bases, leaving 10 bases between them. This CDR3 is built from 13 residues. In germline, CDR1 is SQVTM, CDR2 ANQGSEA. In nucleotides, the CDR3 is TGCAGCGTTGAGAGACTACCTCAAGAGACCCAGTACTTC. Its protein is CSVERLPQETQYF. Filled out from reference TRBV29-1 and TRBJ2-5, the complete variable domain reads SAVISQKPSRDICQRGTSLTIQCQVDSQVTMMFWYRQQPGQSLTLIATANQGSEATYESGFVIDKFPISRPNLTFSTLTVSNMSPEDSSIYLCSVERLPQETQYFGPGTRLLVL.

This clonotype was recorded a few times. The V gene is TRBV7-3, the J gene TRBJ2-1; D gene uncertain. The germline gives CDR1 SGHTA, CDR2 FQGTGA. The length of the CDR3 is 13 residues. V gave up 5 bases and J gave up 9 bases, with 14 bases separating them. CDR3 bases: TGTGCCAGCAGCCCTCCGGCAGGTGTTGAGCAGTTCTTC. This gives the protein CASSPPAGVEQFF.

This chain joins TRBV7-2 and TRBJ2-3; D possibly corresponds to TRBD2 (6 bases). Germline V gene data show CDR1 as SGHTA and CDR2 as FQGNSA. The CDR3 contains 14 residues. V was cut by 5 bases and J by 9 bases, with 18 bases left in between. The CDR3 protein is CASSRLVRKWTQYF. The CDR3 DNA reads as TGTGCCAGCAGCAGACTAGTCCGCAAGTGGACGCAGTATTTT. The variable domain in full, with the rest retrieved from reference TRBV7-2 and TRBJ2-3, is GAGVSQSPSNKVTEKGKDVELRCDPISGHTALYWYRQSLGQGLEFLIYFQGNSAPDKSGLPSDRFSAERTGGSVSTLTIQRTQQEDSAVYLCASSRLVRKWTQYFGPGTRLTVL.

This clonotype was counted a few times. The chain links TRBV4-1 to TRBJ1-2, with D tentatively TRBD1 (6 bases). The CDR3 contains 15 residues. Looked up from germline, CDR1 is MGHRA and CDR2 is YSYEKL. Trimming removed 1 base at V and 4 bases at J, with 13 bases between. In nucleotides, the CDR3 is TGCGCCAGCAGCCAAGTTGGGGGCGGGAGCTATGGCTACACCTTC. As protein: CASSQVGGGSYGYTF.

This clonotype was seen a handful of times. The chain links TRBV10-3 to TRBJ1-1, with TRBD1 identical over 8 bases. J was trimmed by 1 base and V by 6 bases; bases with no gene match: 4. Germline V CDR1 and CDR2: ENHRY, SYGVKD. This CDR3 is 14 amino acids long. The CDR3 region is CAISPQGENTEAFF. In nucleotides, the CDR3 is TGTGCCATCAGCCCACAGGGGGAGAACACTGAAGCTTTCTTT.

This clonotype was counted between two and nine times. The CDR3 loop reads CSVEGRATYNEQFF. The CDR3 DNA sequence: TGCAGCGTTGAAGGTCGAGCGACTTACAATGAGCAGTTCTTC. V and J are TRBV29-1 and TRBJ2-1; unclear D gene. This CDR3 is built from 14 residues. The V end was cut by 1 base, the J end by 4 bases, with 11 bases between. CDR1 and CDR2 (germline): SQVTM, ANQGSEA.

This sequence joins TRBV7-2 and TRBJ1-4; D ambiguous. The CDR3 sequence is 14 residues long. The V end was cut by 7 bases, the J end by 0 bases, with 9 bases between. Germline V gene sequence: CDR1 SGHTA, CDR2 FQGNSA. The CDR3 DNA reads TGTGCCAGCACCGTACGTGCAACTAATGAAAAACTGTTTTTT. As protein: CASTVRATNEKLFF.

The rearrangement joins TRBV4-3 to TRBJ2-5, with TRBD1 matching 9 bases. V lost 4 bases, J lost 1 base, and 10 bases stayed unmatched. This CDR3 has 17 amino acids. Germline values: CDR1 LGHNA, CDR2 YSLEER. The CDR3 loop is CASSRLGGQGTQETQYF. Here the CDR3 DNA reads TGCGCCAGCAGCCGCCTGGGGGGACAGGGCACCCAAGAGACCCAGTACTTC.

This rearrangement joins TRBV12-3 or TRBV12-4 to TRBJ2-7; 7 nucleotides agree with TRBD2. Trimming cost V 2 bases and J 7 bases; bases outside gene matches: 11. The CDR3 has 15 amino acids. The CDR3 loop reads CASSLRGEGNNEQYF. CDR3 nucleotides: TGTGCCAGCAGTTTACGGGGGGAAGGAAATAATGAGCAGTACTTC.

This clonotype was observed a few times. The chain combines TRBV20-1 with TRBJ2-3, with TRBD2 matching over 8 bases. The germline V gene has CDR1 DFQATT and CDR2 SNEGSKA (reference sequence). V lost 6 bases to trimming and J lost 2 bases; unmatched junction nucleotides: 10. The CDR3 runs 15 residues. The CDR3 spells CSARTSRRITDTQYF. The CDR3 DNA is TGCAGTGCCAGGACTAGCCGGCGCATCACAGATACGCAGTATTTT.